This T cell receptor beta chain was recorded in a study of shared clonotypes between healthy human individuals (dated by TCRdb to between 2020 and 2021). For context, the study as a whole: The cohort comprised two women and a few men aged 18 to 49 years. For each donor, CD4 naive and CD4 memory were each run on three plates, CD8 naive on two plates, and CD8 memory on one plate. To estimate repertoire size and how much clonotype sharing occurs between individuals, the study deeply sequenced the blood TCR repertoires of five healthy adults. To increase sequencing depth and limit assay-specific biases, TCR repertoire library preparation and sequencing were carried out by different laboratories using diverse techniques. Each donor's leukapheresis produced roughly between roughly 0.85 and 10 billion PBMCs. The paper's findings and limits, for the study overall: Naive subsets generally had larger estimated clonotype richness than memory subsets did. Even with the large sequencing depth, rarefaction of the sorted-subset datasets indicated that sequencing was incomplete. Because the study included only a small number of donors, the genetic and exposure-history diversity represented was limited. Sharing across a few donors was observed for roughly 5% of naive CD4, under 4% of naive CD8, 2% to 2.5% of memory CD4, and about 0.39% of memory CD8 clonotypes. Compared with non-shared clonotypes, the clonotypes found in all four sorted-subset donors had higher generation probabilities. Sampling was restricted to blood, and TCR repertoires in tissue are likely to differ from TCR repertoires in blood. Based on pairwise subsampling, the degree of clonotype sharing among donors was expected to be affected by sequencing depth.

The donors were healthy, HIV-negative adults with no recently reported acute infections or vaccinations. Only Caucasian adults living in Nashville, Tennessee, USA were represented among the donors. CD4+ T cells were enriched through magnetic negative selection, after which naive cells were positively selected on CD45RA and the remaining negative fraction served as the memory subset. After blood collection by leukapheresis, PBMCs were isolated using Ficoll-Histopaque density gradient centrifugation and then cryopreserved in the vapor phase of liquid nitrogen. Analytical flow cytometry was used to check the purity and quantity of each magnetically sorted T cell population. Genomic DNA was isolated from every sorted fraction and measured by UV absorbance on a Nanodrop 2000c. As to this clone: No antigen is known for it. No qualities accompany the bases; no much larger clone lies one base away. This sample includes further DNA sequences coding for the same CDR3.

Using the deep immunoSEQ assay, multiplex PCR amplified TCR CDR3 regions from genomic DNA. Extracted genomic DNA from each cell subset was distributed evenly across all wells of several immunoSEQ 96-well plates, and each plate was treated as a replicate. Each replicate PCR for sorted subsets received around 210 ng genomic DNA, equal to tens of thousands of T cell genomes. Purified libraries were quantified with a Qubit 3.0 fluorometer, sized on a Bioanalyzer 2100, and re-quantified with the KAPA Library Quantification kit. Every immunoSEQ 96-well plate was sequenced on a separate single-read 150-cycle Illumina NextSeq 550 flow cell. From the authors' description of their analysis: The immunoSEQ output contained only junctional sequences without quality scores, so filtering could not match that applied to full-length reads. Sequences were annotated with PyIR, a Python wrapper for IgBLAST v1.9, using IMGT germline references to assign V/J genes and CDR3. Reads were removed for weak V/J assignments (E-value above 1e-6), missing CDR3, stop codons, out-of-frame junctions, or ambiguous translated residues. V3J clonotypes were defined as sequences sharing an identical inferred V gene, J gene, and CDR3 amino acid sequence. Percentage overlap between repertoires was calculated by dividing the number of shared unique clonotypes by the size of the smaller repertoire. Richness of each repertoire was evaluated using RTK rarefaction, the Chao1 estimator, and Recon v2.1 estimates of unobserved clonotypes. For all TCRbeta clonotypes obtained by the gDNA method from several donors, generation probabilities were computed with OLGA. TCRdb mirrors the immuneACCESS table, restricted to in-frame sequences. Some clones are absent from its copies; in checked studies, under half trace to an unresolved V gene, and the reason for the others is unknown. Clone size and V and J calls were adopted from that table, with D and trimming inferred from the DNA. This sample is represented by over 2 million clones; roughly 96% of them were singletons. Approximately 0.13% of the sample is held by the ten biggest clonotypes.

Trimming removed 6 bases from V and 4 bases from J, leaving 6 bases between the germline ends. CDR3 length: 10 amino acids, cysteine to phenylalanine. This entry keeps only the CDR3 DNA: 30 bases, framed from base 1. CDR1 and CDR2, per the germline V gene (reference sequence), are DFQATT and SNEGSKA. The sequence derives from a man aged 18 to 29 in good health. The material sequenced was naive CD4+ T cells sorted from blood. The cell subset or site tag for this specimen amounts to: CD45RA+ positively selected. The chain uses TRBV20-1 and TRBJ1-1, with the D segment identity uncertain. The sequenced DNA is TGCAGTGCCGGGCCCACTGAAGCTTTCTTT. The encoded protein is CSAGPTEAFF.